The clone carrying this TCR beta chain was seen once. These data originate in a study of blood T cell repertoires in COVID-19. Study context: Acute-phase and convalescent COVID-19 samples originated in the United States, Italy and Spain. T cells, B-cell-depleted T cells, or PBMCs supplied cDNA or gDNA.

The CDR3 contains 15 residues. Germline CDR1 reads SGHDN; CDR2 reads FVKESK. Trimming at V came to 1 base and at J to 4 bases, leaving 3 bases not matched to a gene. Original methodology: The assay estimated nucleated cells by amplifying reference gene primers. The protocol was immunoSEQ multiplex PCR, while the TCRdb copy is restricted to in-frame clones and leaves out a portion. The DNA was the basis for D and trimming; V, J and clone size are from that table. The sample holds over 350,000 clones, 86% seen once. J is TRBJ1-5 and V is TRBV14, with 8 bases lining up with TRBD1. This TCR came from a woman between 25 and 40 years old with active or convalescent COVID-19. The sequenced sample consisted of peripheral blood. In nucleotides, the CDR3 is TGTGCCAGCAGCCAAGGGACAGGGTTTAATCAGCCCCAGCATTTT. This codes for CASSQGTGFNQPQHF. Full variable domain (remainder filled in from reference TRBV14 and TRBJ1-5): EAGVTQFPSHSVIEKGQTVTLRCDPISGHDNLYWYRRVMGKEIKFLLHFVKESKQDESGMPNNRFLAERTGGTYSTLKVQPAELEDSGVYFCASSQGTGFNQPQHFGDGTRLSIL.